This T cell receptor beta chain came from a study of response to subunit inactivated influenza vaccine. The sample holds a few counts of this clonotype. CDR1 DFQATT and CDR2 SNEGSKA come from the germline V gene (reference sequence). The length of the CDR3 is 16 residues. Trimming took off 0 bases at V and 3 bases at J, with 17 bases between the two ends. TCRdb re-analysed the RT-PCR reads in MiXCR, keeping a single row per CDR3 protein. This sample carries 500,000 to 600,000 distinct CDR3 sequences, about 15% of them seen once, and the ten largest clones take 3%. The sequence was obtained from a man between 50 and 70 years old who received an inactivated influenza vaccine. The chain joins TRBV20-1 to TRBJ2-5; the D gene is possibly TRBD1 (5 bases). The sequencing here drew on CD4+ T cells sorted from PBMCs, taken roughly 24 months after vaccination. The DNA of the CDR3 is TGCAGTGCTAGAGAAAGGAATAGGGGCTGGGAAGAGACCCAGTACTTC. Its protein product is CSARERNRGWEETQYF.